The clone carrying this T cell receptor beta chain was detected many times. Its antigen is currently unknown. TCRdb processed the 5' RACE reads anew with MiXCR; each CDR3 protein has one entry. The sample has hundreds of thousands of distinct CDR3 sequences; 20% to 30% are singletons. The sample belongs to a study of CD8 T cells in ankylosing spondylitis. Study findings and constraints: Reportedly, significant enrichment of disease-linked clones occurred in matched ankylosing spondylitis synovial fluid.

This CDR3 comprises 14 residues. The ends were cut back, 3 bases at V and 8 bases at J, with 14 bases in the middle. The germline V gene has CDR1 SGHTA and CDR2 FQGTGA. This receptor was obtained from a male donor with ankylosing spondylitis or in good health (not recorded which). Material for sequencing was blood, either unsorted or a sorted T cell fraction (not recorded which). This chain links TRBV7-3 with TRBJ2-1; D may be TRBD2 (7 bases). CDR3 sequence reads: CASSFRGGSDEQFF. Here the CDR3 DNA reads TGTGCCAGCAGCTTTAGGGGGGGTAGTGATGAGCAGTTCTTC.